These 26 T cell receptor beta chains share one sample of origin, sequenced in a study of blood T cells in healthy people across ages. With a J-beta primer mix and a sample-barcoded 5' primer, a second PCR ran about 6 to 11 cycles. TCRdb analysed the 5' RACE reads with MiXCR anew, one entry per CDR3 protein. This table has 700,000 to 900,000 distinct CDR3 sequences, approximately 53% appearing once. Sequenced material: blood. These receptors came from a man aged 80 or over in good health.

The chain links TRBV20-1 to TRBJ1-4; D uncertain. Germline CDR1 reads DFQATT; CDR2 reads SNEGSKA (reference sequence). The CDR3 loop spans 12 amino acids. V was pared by 4 bases and J by 5 bases, with 8 bases between. The chain's CDR3 is CSATRPNEKLFF. The CDR3, as DNA: TGCAGTGCTACCCGGCCAAATGAAAAACTGTTTTTT.

In nucleotides, the CDR3 is TGTGCCAGCAGTTTAATAGGGCCTGGAGCTTTCTTT. This gives the protein CASSLIGPGAFF. The chain combines TRBV28 with TRBJ1-1; D remains ambiguous. CDR1 and CDR2 (germline): MDHEN, SYDVKM. Between the trimmed V and J ends, which lost 2 bases and 10 bases, there was a span of 11 bases. The CDR3 runs 12 residues.

In this sample, this clonotype turned up a few times. This sequence joins TRBV5-1 and TRBJ2-4, with 7 bases matching TRBD2. This CDR3 has 17 residues. Germline-derived CDR1 and CDR2 are SGHRS and YFSETQ. The J segment lost 0 bases and the V segment lost 2 bases, leaving 8 bases of the junction unmatched. CDR3 loop: CASSLSGGPAAKNIQYF. The CDR3 DNA reads as TGCGCCAGCAGCTTATCGGGGGGACCCGCAGCCAAAAACATTCAGTACTTC.

This clonotype has just a few counts. The chain is built from TRBV20-1 and TRBJ2-3; a weak D match, TRBD2 (5 bases). Germline V gene data show CDR1 as DFQATT and CDR2 as SNEGSKA (reference sequence). V was shortened by 3 bases and J by 0 bases, with 10 bases between the two germline ends. The CDR3 length is 14 residues. The CDR3 region is CSASIAKSTDTQYF. The CDR3 nucleotides read TGCAGTGCTAGCATAGCGAAGAGCACAGATACGCAGTATTTT.

In this sample, this clonotype turned up once. This sequence joins TRBV11-2 and TRBJ1-1; D remains ambiguous. The germline V gene has CDR1 SGHAT and CDR2 FQNNGV. V was clipped by 6 bases and J by 11 bases, with 19 bases between them. This CDR3 is 13 amino acids long. This CDR3 is CASSVGAPRAAFF. For the CDR3, the DNA is TGTGCCAGCAGTGTAGGCGCTCCCCGAGCGGCTTTCTTT.

J is TRBJ2-3 and V is TRBV6-5; D might be TRBD1 (7 bases). CDR1 and CDR2 from the germline V gene are MNHEY and SVGAGI. V was trimmed by 6 bases and J by 14 bases, leaving 24 bases between them. The length of the CDR3 is 14 residues. The CDR3 region is CASSPGGGDRDAYF. For the CDR3, the DNA is TGTGCCAGCAGCCCGGGCGGCGGGGACAGAGACGCGTATTTT.

The chain links TRBV20-1 to TRBJ2-5; weak D call: TRBD1 (7 bases). Deletions cut 0 bases from V and 11 bases from J, with 22 bases between. The CDR3 totals 15 residues. Per germline, CDR1 DFQATT and CDR2 SNEGSKA (reference sequence). In DNA form, the CDR3 reads TGCAGTGCTAGAGATTTCAGGGGGGATTCGAATGAGCAGTACTTC. It yields the protein CSARDFRGDSNEQYF.

The table lists this clonotype with a count of one. The V gene is TRBV7-3, the J gene TRBJ2-7; D call uncertain. The DNA end is more similar to TRBJ2-5, so the J call may be wrong. From germline, CDR1 is SGHTA and CDR2 FQGTGA. The CDR3 is 13 amino acids. CDR3 sequence reads: CASSLKVFETQYF. CDR3 sequence (DNA): TGTGCCAGCAGCTTAAAGGTCTTCGAGACCCAGTACTTC.

The rearrangement joins TRBV15 to TRBJ2-4, with 8 bases identical to TRBD1. Germline loops: CDR1 LNHNV, CDR2 YYDKDF (reference sequence). The CDR3 is made up of 13 amino acids. The ends lost 5 bases at V and 9 bases at J; junction bases unmatched: 6. The CDR3 DNA reads TGTGCCACCAGCGGGGCAGGGGGCAGCATTCAGTACTTC. Amino acid sequence: CATSGAGGSIQYF.

This clonotype was detected ten times or more. V usage is TRBV28 and J usage is TRBJ2-1; D is possibly TRBD1 (5 bases). V was pared by 4 bases and J by 7 bases, with 20 bases between. CDR3 length: 16 residues. The germline CDR1 and CDR2 sequences are MDHEN and SYDVKM. The CDR3 loop reads CASSSAAGHSENEQFF. CDR3 DNA sequence: TGTGCCAGCAGTTCGGCAGCAGGGCACTCTGAGAATGAGCAGTTCTTC.

V and J are TRBV6-4 and TRBJ2-1; D gene unclear. Germline CDR1 and CDR2: MRHNA and SNTAGT. V lost 0 bases, J lost 8 bases, and 5 bases lay in between. The CDR3 runs 12 residues. The CDR3 loop reads CASSDSGYEQFF. Written as DNA, the CDR3 is TGTGCCAGCAGTGACTCAGGGTATGAGCAGTTCTTC.

This chain links TRBV18 with TRBJ2-5; TRBD1 agrees at 7 bases. Germline trimming cut 4 bases from V and 5 bases from J; bases unmatched to any gene: 7. The CDR3 totals 14 residues. Germline V lookup: CDR1 KGHSH, CDR2 LQKENI. CDR3 amino acids: CASSRETGAETQYF. For the CDR3, the DNA is TGTGCCAGCTCACGCGAAACAGGGGCGGAGACCCAGTACTTC.

The rearrangement links TRBV5-1 to TRBJ2-1; either TRBD1 or TRBD2 may supply D (5 bases each). Germline CDR1 and CDR2: SGHRS and YFSETQ. This CDR3 has 11 residues. With 7 bases removed from V and 8 bases from J, the gap between germline ends came to 10 bases. CDR3 amino acids: CASSRDHEQFF. The CDR3, as DNA: TGCGCCAGCTCCCGGGACCATGAGCAGTTCTTC.

V and J are TRBV7-9 and TRBJ2-3; D remains ambiguous. The ends were cut back, 5 bases at V and 1 base at J, with 22 bases in the middle. There are 18 residues in the CDR3. The V gene's germline CDR1 is SEHNR and CDR2 FQNEAQ (reference sequence). CDR3 protein: CASSIQGRSLMGTDTQYF. The CDR3 nucleotides are TGTGCCAGCAGCATCCAAGGCAGGAGTCTCATGGGCACAGATACGCAGTATTTT.

This clonotype was observed a handful of times. This rearrangement joins TRBV4-1 to TRBJ1-4; TRBD1 matches 7 bases. V trimming: 4 bases; J trimming: 7 bases; junction bases outside the gene matches: 9. Germline CDR1 and CDR2: MGHRA and YSYEKL. This CDR3 is built from 15 residues. The CDR3 region has the DNA TGCGCCAGCAGCCTCGAGGCAGGGGGAGGTGAAAAACTGTTTTTT. This gives the protein CASSLEAGGGEKLFF.

In nucleotides, the CDR3 is TGTGCCAGCAGCTTATCGGAGCAGCGAGGGCAAGAGACCCAGTACTTC. Its translation is CASSLSEQRGQETQYF. The chain couples TRBV7-9 to TRBJ2-5; tentative D call: TRBD2 (5 bases). The CDR3 is 16 amino acids. CDR1 SEHNR and CDR2 FQNEAQ come from the germline V gene (reference sequence). Trimming took 2 bases from V and 2 from J, leaving 15 bases between them.

The V call is TRBV20-1, the J call TRBJ2-1, with no clear D. With 5 bases removed from V and 7 bases from J, the gap between germline ends came to 21 bases. Looked up from germline, CDR1 is DFQATT and CDR2 is SNEGSKA (reference sequence). This CDR3 spans 15 amino acids. CDR3 bases: TGCAGTGCTTTCCCAGTGACCCGGTGGGCTAATGAGCAGTTCTTC. This translates into CSAFPVTRWANEQFF.

The J gene is TRBJ1-4, the V gene TRBV2, with D perhaps matching TRBD1 (5 bases). CDR3 length: 15 amino acids. The V end was cut by 6 bases, the J end by 7 bases, with 18 bases between. Per the germline V gene, CDR1 is SNHLY and CDR2 is FYNNEI. The CDR3 DNA is TGTGCCAGCAGCGACACCTTCCCGGGGGGTGAAAAACTGTTTTTT. It encodes CASSDTFPGGEKLFF.

J is TRBJ2-1 and V is TRBV15; D is unclear. The last part of the DNA fits TRBJ2-7 better; the J call may be wrong. The CDR3 contains 17 residues. The germline V gene encodes CDR1 LNHNV and CDR2 YYDKDF (reference sequence). Here the CDR3 reads CATSRGGSPSSYNEQYF. CDR3 DNA sequence: TGTGCCACCAGCAGAGGAGGTAGCCCGAGCTCCTACAATGAGCAGTACTTC.

The chain is built from TRBV7-2 and TRBJ2-7, with 8 bases aligning to TRBD1. The germline gives CDR1 SGHTA, CDR2 FQGNSA. V lost 3 bases, J lost 6 bases, and 10 bases stayed unmatched. The length of the CDR3 is 15 residues. The CDR3 region is CASSLRTGRLGEQYF. The CDR3 bases are TGTGCCAGCAGCTTGCGGACAGGGAGGTTGGGCGAGCAGTACTTC.

The chain links TRBV20-1 to TRBJ2-1, with D perhaps matching TRBD1 (6 bases). With 0 bases removed from V and 4 bases from J, the gap between germline ends came to 10 bases. The CDR3 extends over 14 amino acids. Looked up from germline, CDR1 is DFQATT and CDR2 is SNEGSKA (reference sequence). The DNA for the CDR3 is TGCAGTGCTAGAGATTACCAGGGGTACAATGAGCAGTTCTTC. It specifies CSARDYQGYNEQFF.

The V and J genes are TRBV20-1 and TRBJ1-6; D gene uncertain. V lost 1 base to trimming and J lost 10 bases, with 17 bases between them. CDR1 DFQATT and CDR2 SNEGSKA come from the germline V gene (reference sequence). This CDR3 spans 15 amino acids. CDR3 region: CSARVAGSEKSPLHF. Written as DNA, the CDR3 is TGCAGTGCTAGAGTCGCTGGGAGTGAGAAATCACCCCTCCACTTT.

The genes are TRBV29-1 and TRBJ2-4; D is undetermined. This CDR3 spans 12 amino acids. V lost 1 base to trimming and J lost 1 base, with 2 bases between them. Germline loops: CDR1 SQVTM, CDR2 ANQGSEA. This CDR3 is CSVEGAKNIQYF. The CDR3 coding sequence is TGCAGCGTTGAAGGGGCCAAAAACATTCAGTACTTC.

Ten or more counts support this clonotype. The chain combines TRBV11-2 with TRBJ2-4, with D perhaps assigned TRBD1 or TRBD2 (5 bases each). Germline V gene data show CDR1 as SGHAT and CDR2 as FQNNGV. The CDR3 is made up of 16 amino acids. The V gene lost 2 bases and the J gene lost 13 bases, with 24 bases spanning the gap. In DNA, the CDR3 is TGTGCCAGCAGCTTAACCGCCGGGACCGCTCTTGGGGAGCAGTACTTC. As protein: CASSLTAGTALGEQYF. The variable domain in full, with the rest retrieved from reference TRBV11-2 and TRBJ2-4, is EAGVAQSPRYKIIEKRQSVAFWCNPISGHATLYWYQQILGQGPKLLIQFQNNGVVDDSQLPKDRFSAERLKGVDSTLKIQPAKLEDSAVYLCASSLTAGTALGEQYFGAGTRLSVL.

The chain employs TRBV4-1 and TRBJ2-1; TRBD1 matches at 10 bases. The CDR3 runs 15 residues. Germline lookup yields CDR1 MGHRA and CDR2 YSYEKL. The ends lost 6 bases at V and 5 bases at J; junction bases unmatched: 7. CDR3 region: CASRRPGQGNNEQFF. CDR3 sequence (DNA): TGCGCCAGCAGGCGCCCGGGACAGGGGAACAATGAGCAGTTCTTC.

This clonotype was observed a single time. Germline is not matched at one junction end, which may reflect a read error. The J gene is TRBJ2-7, the V gene TRBV10-3; D is unresolved. The DNA end favors TRBJ2-5, so the J call may be wrong. This CDR3 contains 11 residues. The germline CDR1 and CDR2 sequences are ENHRY and SYGVKD. The CDR3 protein is CATSYGETQYF. In DNA, the CDR3 is TGTGCCACCAGTTATGGAGAGACCCAGTACTTC.